A selection of T cell receptor beta chains follows, all from one sample in a study of T cells after yellow fever vaccination. TCRdb analysed the 5' RACE reads with MiXCR anew, one entry per CDR3 protein. The sample consists of hundreds of thousands of distinct CDR3 sequences, approximately 3.8% of them appearing once. Specimen: PBMCs, collected on the day of the yellow fever booster vaccination. The receptors were gathered from a man between 18 and 35 years old who received the YFV17D yellow fever vaccine. The CDR3 runs from the conserved cysteine through the conserved F or W. D genes are given only for firm matches. Rows may omit the clone size; those that give it use once, few, many or a size class.

>TRBV5-6|many|.|TRBJ1-5
TGTGCCAGCAGCTTGCGGGGTTATATCAGCAATCAGCCCCAGCATTTT
CASSLRGYISNQPQHF
>TRBV4-1|many|.|TRBJ2-3
TGCGCCAGCAGCCAAGATGCCGGGGTAGATACGCAGTATTTT
CASSQDAGVDTQYF
>TRBV18|many|.|TRBJ2-3
TGTGCCAGCTCACCAGTAGGCACAGATACGCAGTATTTT
CASSPVGTDTQYF
>TRBV7-2|many|.|TRBJ1-4
TGTGCCAGCCGAAGGAACACGGGTGCAACTAATGAAAAACTGTTTTTT
CASRRNTGATNEKLFF
>TRBV30|few|.|TRBJ2-1
TGTGCCTTGTCGAGAGACTACAATGAGCAGTTCTTC
CALSRDYNEQFF
>TRBV7-9|many|.|TRBJ1-6
TGTGCCAGCAGCTTAGCGCAGATTAATTCACCCCTCCACTTT
CASSLAQINSPLHF
>TRBV5-1|many|.|TRBJ2-7
TGCGCCAGCAGCTTGGACGACAGGCGGATCTACGAGCAGTACTTC
CASSLDDRRIYEQYF
>TRBV5-1|few|.|TRBJ1-6
TGCGCCAGCAGCTTGGGGGGTCCGCCATTGCGTCCTAATTCACCCCTCCACTTT
CASSLGGPPLRPNSPLHF
>TRBV5-1|many|.|TRBJ2-1
TGTGCCAGCAGCCCGAGCTCCTACAATGAGCAGTTCTTC
CASSPSSYNEQFF
>TRBV4-2|few|.|TRBJ1-1
TGTGCCAGCAGCCGCGGGGACACTGACACTGAAGCTTTCTTT
CASSRGDTDTEAFF
>TRBV5-1|many|.|TRBJ2-2
TGCGCCAGCAGCTTGGAGGCCGGGGTGAACACCGGGGAGCTGTTTTTT
CASSLEAGVNTGELFF
>TRBV6-5|.|TRBD1|TRBJ2-5
TGTGCCAGCAGTTACGGACAGGGGCAAGAGACCCAGTACTTC
CASSYGQGQETQYF
>TRBV5-5|.|TRBD1|TRBJ1-4
TGTGCCAGCAGCTGGGACAGGGGGCGTACTAATGAAAAACTGTTTTTT
CASSWDRGRTNEKLFF
>TRBV20-1|many|.|TRBJ1-3
TGCAGTGCTAGAGAAATACAGATTAGCTCTGGAAACACCATATATTTT
CSAREIQISSGNTIYF
>TRBV20-1|many|TRBD2|TRBJ2-5
TGCAGTGCTGCCCGGGACTACGAAGAGACCCAGTACTTC
CSAARDYEETQYF
>TRBV15|many|.|TRBJ2-3
TGTGCCACCAGCAGAGGGGGGGCTTTTCCCCACACAGATACGCAGTATTTT
CATSRGGAFPHTDTQYF
>TRBV6-5|.|.|TRBJ2-3
TGTGCCAGCAGTTACTCGAAAGAGGGGCCGGGCACAGATACGCAGTATTTT
CASSYSKEGPGTDTQYF
>TRBV6-1|many|.|TRBJ2-3
TGTGCCAGCAGTGAGTCTCGGGGGTACCGCACAGATACGCAGTATTTT
CASSESRGYRTDTQYF
>TRBV12-3/TRBV12-4|.|.|TRBJ2-7
TGTGCCAGCAGTCGGGCGTGGGGAAGCTCCTACGAGCAGTACTTC
CASSRAWGSSYEQYF
>TRBV5-4|.|TRBD1|TRBJ1-2
TGTGCCAGCAGCCACGACAGGGCGCACGGCTACACCTTC
CASSHDRAHGYTF
>TRBV29-1|many|.|TRBJ2-5
TGCAGCGTTGAATCGGTAGGGGGAGAGACCCAGTACTTC
CSVESVGGETQYF
>TRBV11-2|many|TRBD1|TRBJ2-7
TGTGCCAGCACCTCCGTCGATCGGACAGGGGTCGAGCAGTACTTC
CASTSVDRTGVEQYF
>TRBV20-1|.|TRBD2|TRBJ2-2
TGCAGTGCTAGGTCCCTGGGGGGGGGGATCACCGGGGAGCTGTTTTTT
CSARSLGGGITGELFF
>TRBV28|many|.|TRBJ2-3
TGTGCCATCCGAGGACGGAGTAGCACAGATACGCAGTATTTT
CAIRGRSSTDTQYF
>TRBV7-9|many|.|TRBJ2-2
TGTGCCAACGGGGGAATTACAGGGGCCGGGGAGCTGTTTTTT
CANGGITGAGELFF
>TRBV7-9|.|TRBD1|TRBJ1-1
TGTGCCAGCAGCTGGGGACAGGCGGGGACTGAAGCTTTCTTT
CASSWGQAGTEAFF
>TRBV10-3|.|.|TRBJ2-7
TGTGCCATCAGTGAGATTGGCAGCGCCCACGAGCAGTACTTC
CAISEIGSAHEQYF
>TRBV12-5|many|.|TRBJ1-2
TGTGCTAGTGGCCAAGACAGGACCCCTAACTATGGCTACACCTTC
CASGQDRTPNYGYTF
>TRBV18|many|.|TRBJ2-7
TGTGCCAGCTCACCACGGCATGCTGGAACTTACGAGCAGTACTTC
CASSPRHAGTYEQYF
>TRBV12-3/TRBV12-4|.|.|TRBJ2-3
TGTGCCCCGCCTGGGACAGCGGGGTGTACAGATACGCAGTATTTT
CAPPGTAGCTDTQYF
>TRBV5-6|few|.|TRBJ1-1
TGTGCCAGCAGCAAGAAGTCAAACACTGAAGCTTTCTTT
CASSKKSNTEAFF